Listed below are T cell receptor beta chains from one sample, sequenced in a study of identifying expanded T cells in peripheral blood. Assay: immunoSEQ multiplex PCR; the TCRdb copy retains only in-frame clones and omits some. The sample has about 63,000 clones; about 83% are singletons. The specimen was blood. All receptors come from a person aged 18 to 70 in good health. CDR3s include the opening cysteine and the closing phenylalanine or tryptophan. A D gene is named only where the DNA matches it firmly.

>TRBJ2-2|TRBV7-9|-
CASSLGAGWTGELFF
>TRBJ2-3|TRBV2|TRBD1
CASNSQGASTDTQYF
>TRBJ2-5|TRBV19|TRBD1
CASSQDRGETQYF
>TRBJ1-4|TRBV9|-
CASSVDSGPGEKLFF
>TRBJ1-2|TRBV19|TRBD1
CASTQTGDNYGYTF
>TRBJ2-1|TRBV5-1|-
CASSLNGPENEQFF
>TRBJ2-7|TRBV11-2|TRBD2
CASSSERDPSYEQYF
>TRBJ2-5|TRBV29-1|TRBD1
CSARTGQETQYF
>TRBJ2-2|TRBV30|-
CAWTKQGTNTGELFF
>TRBJ1-3|TRBV2|TRBD1
CASRAGGSGNTIYF